This TCR beta chain was captured by sequencing in a study of blood T cell repertoires in COVID-19. Data came from immunoSEQ multiplex PCR; TCRdb stores just in-frame clones and leaves some out. Of about 73,000 clones in the sample, 90% were seen once. V gave up 10 bases and J gave up 4 bases, with 12 bases separating them. CDR1 SNHLY and CDR2 FYNNEI come from the germline V gene. The CDR3 loop spans 12 amino acids. This chain joins TRBV2 and TRBJ2-3, with unresolved D. This TCR was sampled from a woman aged 18-29 years with acute or convalescent COVID-19. Input material: peripheral blood. The CDR3 sequence is CATSSWADTQYF. DNA for the CDR3: TGTGCCACCTCTAGTTGGGCAGATACGCAGTATTTT.